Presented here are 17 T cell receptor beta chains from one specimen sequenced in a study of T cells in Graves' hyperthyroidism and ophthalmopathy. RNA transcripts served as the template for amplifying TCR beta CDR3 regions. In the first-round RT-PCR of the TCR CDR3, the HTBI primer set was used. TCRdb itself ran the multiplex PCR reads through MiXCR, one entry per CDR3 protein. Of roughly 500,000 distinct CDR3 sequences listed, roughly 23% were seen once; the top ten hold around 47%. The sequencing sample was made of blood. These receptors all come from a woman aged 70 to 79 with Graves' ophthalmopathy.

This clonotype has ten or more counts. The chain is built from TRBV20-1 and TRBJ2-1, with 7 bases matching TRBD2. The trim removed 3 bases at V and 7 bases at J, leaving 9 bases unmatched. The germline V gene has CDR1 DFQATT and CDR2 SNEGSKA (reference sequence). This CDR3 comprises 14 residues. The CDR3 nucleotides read TGCAGTGCTAGGACTAGCCTGGGGGGAAATGAGCAGTTCTTC. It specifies CSARTSLGGNEQFF.

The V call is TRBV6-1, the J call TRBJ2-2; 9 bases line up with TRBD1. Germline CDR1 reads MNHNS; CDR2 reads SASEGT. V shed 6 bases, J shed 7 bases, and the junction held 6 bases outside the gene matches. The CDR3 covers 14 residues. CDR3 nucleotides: TGTGCCAGCAGGAGGGACAGGGCTGGCGGGGAGCTGTTTTTT. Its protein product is CASRRDRAGGELFF.

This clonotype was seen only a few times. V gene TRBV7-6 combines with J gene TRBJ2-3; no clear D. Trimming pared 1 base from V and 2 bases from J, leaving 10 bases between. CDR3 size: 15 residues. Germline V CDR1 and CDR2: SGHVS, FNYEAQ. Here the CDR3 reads CASSLGRSYTDTQYF. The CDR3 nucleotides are TGTGCCAGCAGCTTAGGGCGGAGTTACACAGATACGCAGTATTTT.

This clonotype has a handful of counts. The CDR3, as DNA: TGTGCCAGCAGTGAAGGGGAAGAAAGGACTGAAGCTTTCTTT. Its protein product is CASSEGEERTEAFF. This rearrangement joins TRBV6-4 to TRBJ1-1, with D possibly matching TRBD1 (5 bases). Germline lookup yields CDR1 MRHNA and CDR2 SNTAGT. Trimming stripped 3 bases from V and 5 bases from J, with 13 bases between. This CDR3 is 14 amino acids long.

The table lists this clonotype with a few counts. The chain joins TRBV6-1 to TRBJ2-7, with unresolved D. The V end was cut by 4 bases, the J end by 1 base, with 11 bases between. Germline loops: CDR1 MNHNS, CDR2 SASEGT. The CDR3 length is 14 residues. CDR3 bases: TGTGCCAGCAGTGTCTACCTCGGGTCCTACGAGCAGTACTTC. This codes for CASSVYLGSYEQYF.

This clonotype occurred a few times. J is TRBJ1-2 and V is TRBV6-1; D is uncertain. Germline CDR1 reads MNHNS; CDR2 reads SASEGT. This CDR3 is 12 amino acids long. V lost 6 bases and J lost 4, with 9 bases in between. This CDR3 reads CASREGSYGYTF. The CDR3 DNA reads TGTGCCAGCAGAGAGGGTTCCTATGGCTACACCTTC.

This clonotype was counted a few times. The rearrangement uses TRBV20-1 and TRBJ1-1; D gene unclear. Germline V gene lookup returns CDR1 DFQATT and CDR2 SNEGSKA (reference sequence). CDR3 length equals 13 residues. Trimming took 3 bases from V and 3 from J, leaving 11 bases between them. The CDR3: CSASWKSYTEAFF. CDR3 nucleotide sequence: TGCAGTGCTAGTTGGAAAAGTTACACTGAAGCTTTCTTT.

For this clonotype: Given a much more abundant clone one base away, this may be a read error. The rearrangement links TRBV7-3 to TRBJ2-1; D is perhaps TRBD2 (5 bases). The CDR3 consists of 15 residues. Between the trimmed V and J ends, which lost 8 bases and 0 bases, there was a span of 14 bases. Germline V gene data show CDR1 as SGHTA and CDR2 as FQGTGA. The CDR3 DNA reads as TGTGCCAGCGGCATTAGCGCGAGCTCCTACAATGAGCAGTTCTTC. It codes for CASGISASSYNEQFF.

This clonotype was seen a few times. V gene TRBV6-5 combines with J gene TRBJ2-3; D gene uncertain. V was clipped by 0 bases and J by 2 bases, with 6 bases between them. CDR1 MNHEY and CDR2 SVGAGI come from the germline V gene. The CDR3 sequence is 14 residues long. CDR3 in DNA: TGTGCCAGCAGTTACTCTTTAGACACAGATACGCAGTATTTT. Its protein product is CASSYSLDTDTQYF.

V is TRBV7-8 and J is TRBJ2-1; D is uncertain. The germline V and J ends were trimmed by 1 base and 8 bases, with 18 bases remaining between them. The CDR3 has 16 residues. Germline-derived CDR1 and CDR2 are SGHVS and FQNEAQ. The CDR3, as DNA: TGTGCCAGCAGCTTAGTCTTGGTTTTAAGGGCCGATGAGCAGTTCTTC. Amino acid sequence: CASSLVLVLRADEQFF.

As DNA, the CDR3 is TGCGCCAGCAGTGAGTCGGGACGAGAGCAGTTCTTC. Translation gives CASSESGREQFF. The J gene is TRBJ2-1, the V gene TRBV10-2, with D perhaps matching TRBD1 or TRBD2 (5 bases each). This CDR3 contains 12 residues. V shed 0 bases and J shed 10 bases, with 7 bases lying between them. Germline CDR1 reads WSHSY; CDR2 reads SAAADI.

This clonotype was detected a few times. The CDR3, as DNA: TGTGCCAGCAGCGTAGGAGACACCGGGGAGCTGTTTTTT. It specifies CASSVGDTGELFF. This chain links TRBV9 with TRBJ2-2; no clear D. CDR1 and CDR2 (germline): SGDLS, YYNGEE. V was clipped by 0 bases and J by 3 bases, with 3 bases between them. The CDR3 spans 13 residues.

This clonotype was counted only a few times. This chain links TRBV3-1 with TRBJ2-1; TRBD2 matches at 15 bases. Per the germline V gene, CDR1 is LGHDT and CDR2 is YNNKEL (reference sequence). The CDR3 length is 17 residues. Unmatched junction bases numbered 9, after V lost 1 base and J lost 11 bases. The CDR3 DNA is TGTGCCAGCAGCCAAGGGATAGGGACTAGCGGGAGGTCGAAGCAGTTCTTC. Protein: CASSQGIGTSGRSKQFF.

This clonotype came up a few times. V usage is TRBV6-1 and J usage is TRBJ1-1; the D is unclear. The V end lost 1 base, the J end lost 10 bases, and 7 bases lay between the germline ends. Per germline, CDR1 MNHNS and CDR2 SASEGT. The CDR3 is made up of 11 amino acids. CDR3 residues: CASSEVGGAFF. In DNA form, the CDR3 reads TGTGCCAGCAGTGAAGTCGGCGGAGCTTTCTTT.

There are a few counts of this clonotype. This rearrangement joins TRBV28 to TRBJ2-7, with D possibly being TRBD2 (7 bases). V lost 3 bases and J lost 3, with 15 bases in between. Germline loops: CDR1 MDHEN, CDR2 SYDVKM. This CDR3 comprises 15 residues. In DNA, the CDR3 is TGTGCCAGCAGTTTGAGGGGGGGGGTGAGCTACGAGCAGTACTTC. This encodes CASSLRGGVSYEQYF.

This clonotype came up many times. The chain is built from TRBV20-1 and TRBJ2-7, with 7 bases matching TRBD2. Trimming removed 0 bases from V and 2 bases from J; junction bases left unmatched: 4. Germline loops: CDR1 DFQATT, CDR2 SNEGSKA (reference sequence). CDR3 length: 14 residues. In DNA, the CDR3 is TGCAGTGCTAGAGACCTGGGGGGGACCTACGAGCAGTACTTC. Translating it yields CSARDLGGTYEQYF.

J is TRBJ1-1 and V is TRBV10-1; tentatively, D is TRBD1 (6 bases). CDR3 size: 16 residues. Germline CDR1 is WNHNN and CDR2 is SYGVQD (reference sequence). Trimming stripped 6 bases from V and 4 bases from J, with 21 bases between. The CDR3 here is CASSSGTSTRGTEAFF. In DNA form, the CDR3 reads TGCGCCAGCAGCTCCGGGACCTCAACCAGGGGCACTGAAGCTTTCTTT.